This TCR beta chain was identified in a study of T cell repertoires in chronic hepatitis B (dated by TCRdb to about 2019). The CDR3, from cysteine to phenylalanine, totals 14 residues. The DNA shown is the 42-base CDR3, in frame from base 1. The CDR1 and CDR2 encoded by the germline V gene (reference sequence) are GTSNPN and SVGIG. At the junction V is shortened by 2 bases and J by 9 bases; bases outside the gene matches: 7. As regards this clone: Its recognized antigen is unknown. No per-base quality is available; no much larger clone lies one base away.

Libraries were built with the immunoSEQ multiplex PCR assay. The table was pulled from immuneACCESS by TCRdb, which kept in-frame rearrangements only. Such tables lose some clones; where checked, under half of the loss comes from unresolved V genes, and the rest has no known cause. In all, the sample holds around 660 clones, and about nine tenths of those were seen once. The ten largest clones capture 3.5% to 5% of the sample. Source material: total CD8+ T cells from PBMCs. This receptor was identified in a human donor with chronic hepatitis B virus infection. The sequence joins TRBV30 to TRBJ2-1; 10 bases in the middle match TRBD2. Read as DNA, the sequence is TGTGCCTGGAGTTTAGCGGGAGGAATTATTGAGCAGTTCTTC. Translation gives CAWSLAGGIIEQFF.